This T cell receptor beta chain was sequenced in a study of shared clonotypes between healthy human individuals. The V gene end was trimmed by 4 bases and the J gene end by 3 bases; junction bases not matched to a gene: 20. The length of the CDR3 is 19 residues. CDR1 is SGHDT and CDR2 is YYEEEE in the germline V gene. As to this clone: Antigen: not known.

Division of CD4+ cells produced a CD45RA+ naive subset and a CD45RA-negative memory subset. Broader study findings: Shared across a handful of donors were around 5% of the naive CD4 clonotypes.

Only in-frame clones appear in the TCRdb table, and some are missing; sequencing was by immunoSEQ multiplex PCR. The table lists 2.3 million or so clones, over 90% of them singletons. The receptor comes from a man aged 18-30 years in good health. Some clones in this sample may be carry-over from other donors' samples. Sequencing input: naive CD4+ T cells from PBMCs. Sample subset: CD45RA+ positively selected. The chain uses TRBV5-6 and TRBJ2-7; the match to TRBD1 covers 9 bases. CDR3 sequence: CASSQTGTGFIFGGYEQYF. The CDR3 DNA sequence: TGTGCCAGCAGCCAGACCGGGACAGGGTTTATTTTTGGCGGCTACGAGCAGTACTTC.